This entry describes one TCR beta chain. Germline CDR1 and CDR2: MDHEN and SYDVKM. The CDR3 has 17 residues. Unmatched junction bases numbered 12, after V lost 2 bases and J lost 5 bases. Clones were sequenced by immunoSEQ multiplex PCR, and TCRdb holds only the in-frame ones, with some missing. This sample has 80,000 to 100,000 clones, with around 96% found just once. This entry comes from a study of technical replicates of blood from four donors. The source of this sequence is a human donor in good health. Sequences were obtained from T cells isolated from PBMCs. This chain joins TRBV28 and TRBJ2-5; 9 bases line up with TRBD1. The CDR3 sequence is CASSLTYIGTGSETQYF. CDR3 in DNA: TGTGCCAGCAGTTTAACCTATATTGGGACAGGGAGCGAGACCCAGTACTTC.